This T cell receptor beta chain was recovered during a study of tumor-infiltrating lymphocytes in localized non-small cell lung cancer. For the study at large: Tumor tissue and non-adjacent uninvolved lung came from each patient.

Remarks on this clone: Antigen: not known.

Whole-study results and caveats: Compared with uninvolved lung, tumors showed higher T cell infiltration by TCRbeta sequencing.

Using immunoSEQ multiplex PCR, the repertoire was profiled, and TCRdb retains in-frame clones only, with some absent. The table has thousands of clones, 74% seen once; the top ten hold roughly 31%. This CDR3 spans 14 amino acids. Germline V gives CDR1 ENHRY, CDR2 SYGVKD. The trim removed 6 bases at V and 5 bases at J, leaving 2 bases unmatched. Sequenced: lung tumor tissue. The TCR sequence derives from a human donor with non-small cell lung cancer. V usage is TRBV10-3 and J usage is TRBJ1-6; 9 nucleotides align to TRBD1. Here the CDR3 reads CAIRGQGNNSPLHF. DNA for the CDR3: TGTGCCATCAGGGGACAGGGCAATAATTCACCCCTCCACTTT.